This TCR beta chain was captured by sequencing in a study of memory CD4+ T cells and cytomegalovirus serostatus. V was clipped by 6 bases and J by 5 bases, with 19 bases between them. This CDR3 has 15 amino acids. CDR1 is KGHSH and CDR2 is LQKENI in the germline V gene. Some clones are missing from TCRdb's copy, which holds only in-frame ones; the method was immunoSEQ multiplex PCR. The data hold some 80,000 clones, with over 80% observed a single time. The sort gate was single viable CD3+CD4+CD8-CD45RO+ cells for memory CD4+ T cells. The TCR comes from an adult in good health and CMV-seronegative. The rearrangement uses TRBV18 and TRBJ1-1, with D possibly being TRBD1 (5 bases). The source material was memory CD4+ T cells from blood. In nucleotides, the CDR3 is TGTGCCAGCTCGGTAAATGGAGGGGACGGGACTGAAGCTTTCTTT. It encodes CASSVNGGDGTEAFF.